This T cell receptor (beta chain) was profiled in a study of metastatic and nonmetastatic thyroid tumors. The overall study: For malignant and benign thyroid patients, tumor or nodule tissue and blood were the sources whose repertoires were compared.

This clone occurred a few times. The antigen remains unidentified. Notes on the study in general: Malignant tumors reportedly showed significantly higher TCR beta diversity than benign nodules in both blood and tumor.

As processed by the authors: What underpinned the distant-metastasis classifier for papillary thyroid cancer was the set of CDR3 differences across clinicopathological groups. TCRdb re-processed the PCR reads through MiXCR. The V and J calls, along with clone size, are taken from TCRdb and not from the paper's own processing. The table lists more than 10,000 clones, about a quarter of them singletons, with around 12% in the top ten. CDR3 length: 15 residues. V lost 3 bases, J lost 4 bases, and 15 bases lay in between. Per germline, CDR1 MDHEN and CDR2 SYDVKM. All patients reached thyroid surgery having received no treatment beforehand.

Material for sequencing was adjacent normal tissue. The receptor's source is a female donor with papillary thyroid cancer or a benign thyroid nodule (not recorded which). Some clones in this sample may be carry-over from other donors' samples. This rearrangement joins TRBV28 to TRBJ1-2; D ambiguous. CDR3 nucleotide sequence: TGTGCCAGCAGTTTTGTCGGCAGTCGGATCTATGGCTACACCTTC. Translating gives CASSFVGSRIYGYTF.